The 7 T cell receptor beta chains below were found in one sample sequenced in a study of post-analysis software for immune sequencing data. Study-level results: Four to six TRBV segments were more frequent in patients than controls; TRBV5-6, TRBV5-1 and TRBV20-1 belonged to this group.

cDNA libraries of TCR beta carried unique molecular identifiers. TCRdb ran MiXCR on the PCR reads and lists one entry per CDR3 protein. The data contain some 690,000 distinct CDR3 sequences, about 60% of them singletons. These receptors lack a known antigen. Sequencing was done on a sample of blood. The receptors were sampled from a girl aged 2 to 9 with multiple sclerosis.

V and J are TRBV5-1 and TRBJ2-3; TRBD1 agrees at 7 bases. CDR1 is SGHRS, CDR2 YFSETQ, per germline. V gave up 1 base and J gave up 4 bases; unmatched junction bases: 9. The CDR3 is made up of 16 amino acids. The CDR3 region is CASSLRVPGGSDTQYF. The CDR3 DNA reads TGCGCCAGCAGCTTGAGGGTCCCAGGGGGATCAGATACGCAGTATTTT.

There are a few counts of this clonotype. The chain carries TRBV20-1 and TRBJ2-1, with a tentative D call TRBD2 (5 bases). V was trimmed by 0 bases and J by 8 bases, leaving 26 bases between them. The CDR3 is 18 residues long. From germline, CDR1 is DFQATT and CDR2 SNEGSKA (reference sequence). DNA for the CDR3: TGCAGTGCTAGAGATCTTGCAGGTGGGCTTAGCGTGAGAGATGAGCAGTTCTTC. This translates into CSARDLAGGLSVRDEQFF.

The CDR3, as DNA: TGTGCCAGCAGCTTAAGAGCGGGGGCCCCCAATGAGCAGTTCTTC. Amino acids: CASSLRAGAPNEQFF. This sequence joins TRBV7-8 and TRBJ2-1, with 8 nucleotides matching TRBD2. Germline V lookup: CDR1 SGHVS, CDR2 FQNEAQ. After removal of 2 bases from V and 6 bases from J, the junction contained 6 bases not matched to a gene. The CDR3 covers 15 residues.

V gene TRBV5-6 combines with J gene TRBJ2-5; 7 bases match TRBD1. Germline-derived CDR1 and CDR2 are SGHDT and YYEEEE. The V gene end was trimmed by 0 bases and the J gene end by 4 bases; junction bases not matched to a gene: 12. CDR3 length: 17 amino acids. CDR3 bases: TGTGCCAGCAGCTTGGTCTCTCGACAGGGAATGAGAGAGACCCAGTACTTC. It codes for CASSLVSRQGMRETQYF.

This clonotype was seen only once. V usage is TRBV5-1 and J usage is TRBJ1-5; D is ambiguous. V lost 2 bases and J lost 7, with 10 bases in between. The CDR3 extends over 13 amino acids. The germline gives CDR1 SGHRS, CDR2 YFSETQ. CDR3 protein: CASSLRGAQPQHF. The CDR3 nucleotides are TGCGCCAGCAGCTTACGGGGAGCACAGCCCCAGCATTTT. Full variable domain (rest looked up from reference TRBV5-1 and TRBJ1-5): KAGVTQTPRYLIKTRGQQVTLSCSPISGHRSVSWYQQTPGQGLQFLFEYFSETQRNKGNFPGRFSGRQFSNSRSEMNVSTLELGDSALYLCASSLRGAQPQHFGDGTRLSIL.

This clonotype was picked up a small number of times. V usage is TRBV7-2 and J usage is TRBJ2-3; 8 bases are shared with TRBD2. Germline CDR1 reads SGHTA; CDR2 reads FQGNSA. The ends lost 5 bases at V and 2 bases at J; junction bases unmatched: 9. This CDR3 spans 16 amino acids. CDR3 coding DNA: TGTGCCAGCAGCCAACTACTAGCGGCCTACACAGATACGCAGTATTTT. Amino acids: CASSQLLAAYTDTQYF.

The chain recombines TRBV4-3 with TRBJ1-2; D is unresolved. CDR1 is LGHNA, CDR2 YSLEER, per germline. Trimming cost V 2 bases and J 0 bases, with 10 bases left between them. The length of the CDR3 is 15 residues. The CDR3 is CASSQFWGANYGYTF. DNA for the CDR3: TGCGCCAGCAGCCAATTTTGGGGAGCTAACTATGGCTACACCTTC.